This T cell receptor (beta chain) was sequenced during a study of early T cells in non-severe SARS-CoV-2 infection. General observations from the study: Using VDJdb, the matching emphasized anti-spike CD8 responses while missing private and CD4 specificities.

Individual cDNA molecules received unique molecular identifiers. TCRdb independently ran MiXCR on the 5' RACE reads; one entry per CDR3 protein. The table has tens of thousands of distinct CDR3 sequences, approximately 6% seen once; the top ten hold around 7.6%. The sample holds many counts of this clonotype. Antigen: not known. Germline V gene sequence: CDR1 SGHVT, CDR2 SQSDAQ. V lost 5 bases, J lost 3 bases, and 13 bases stayed unmatched. The CDR3 covers 16 residues. This chain connects TRBV7-4 to TRBJ2-7, with 7 bases aligning to TRBD1. Material: whole blood. This clonotype originated in an adult who was a healthcare worker with PCR-confirmed SARS-CoV-2 infection or an uninfected control (not recorded which). CDR3 loop: CASSKFRRQGNYEQYF. DNA for the CDR3: TGTGCCAGCAGCAAATTCCGGCGACAGGGTAACTACGAGCAGTACTTC.